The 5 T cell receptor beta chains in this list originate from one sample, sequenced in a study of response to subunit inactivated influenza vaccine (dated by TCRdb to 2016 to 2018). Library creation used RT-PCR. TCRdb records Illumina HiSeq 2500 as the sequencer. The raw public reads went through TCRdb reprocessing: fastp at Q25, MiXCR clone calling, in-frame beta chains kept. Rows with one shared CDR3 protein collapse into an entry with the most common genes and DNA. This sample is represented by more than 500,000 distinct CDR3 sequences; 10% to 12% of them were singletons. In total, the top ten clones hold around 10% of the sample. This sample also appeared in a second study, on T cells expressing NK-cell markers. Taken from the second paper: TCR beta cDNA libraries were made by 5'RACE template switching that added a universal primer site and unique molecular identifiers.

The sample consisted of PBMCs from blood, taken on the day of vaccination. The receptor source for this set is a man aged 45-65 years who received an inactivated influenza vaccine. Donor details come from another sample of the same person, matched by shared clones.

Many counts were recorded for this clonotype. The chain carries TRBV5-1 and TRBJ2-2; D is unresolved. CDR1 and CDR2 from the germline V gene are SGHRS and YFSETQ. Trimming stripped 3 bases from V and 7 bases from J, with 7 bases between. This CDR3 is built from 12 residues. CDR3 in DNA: TGCGCCAGCAGCTATCTAGTCGGGGAGCTGTTTTTT. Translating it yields CASSYLVGELFF.

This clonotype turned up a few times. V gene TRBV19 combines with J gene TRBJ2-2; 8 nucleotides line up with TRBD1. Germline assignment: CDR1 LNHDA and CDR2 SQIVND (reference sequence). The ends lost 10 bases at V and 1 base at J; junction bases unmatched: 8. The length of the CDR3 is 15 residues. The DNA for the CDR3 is TGTGCCACCGTCGACAGGGGTGTGAACACCGGGGAGCTGTTTTTT. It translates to CATVDRGVNTGELFF.

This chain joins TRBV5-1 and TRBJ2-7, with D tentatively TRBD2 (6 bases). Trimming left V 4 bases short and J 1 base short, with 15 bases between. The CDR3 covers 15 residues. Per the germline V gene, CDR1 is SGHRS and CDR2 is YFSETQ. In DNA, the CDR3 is TGCGCCAGCAGCATCTTCGGCGGGAATTCCTACGAGCAGTACTTC. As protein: CASSIFGGNSYEQYF.

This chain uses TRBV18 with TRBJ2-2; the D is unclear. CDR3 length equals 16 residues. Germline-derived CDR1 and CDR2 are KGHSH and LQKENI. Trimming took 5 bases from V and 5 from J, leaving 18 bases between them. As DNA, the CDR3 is TGTGCCAGCTCATTAAGGACCGAGCTGAAAACCGGGGAGCTGTTTTTT. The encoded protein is CASSLRTELKTGELFF.

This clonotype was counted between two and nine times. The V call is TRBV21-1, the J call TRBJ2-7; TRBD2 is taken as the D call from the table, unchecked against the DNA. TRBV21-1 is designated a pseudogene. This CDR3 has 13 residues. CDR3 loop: CASSPPKQNEQYF. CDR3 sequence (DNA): TGTGCCAGCAGCCCTCCGAAGCAAAACGAGCAGTACTTC.